Here is one T cell receptor (beta chain) with its context. Its antigen specificity is not known. Base qualities are missing; no much larger clone stands one base away. TCRbeta CDR3 regions were amplified from genomic DNA by means of the immunoSEQ Assay, a bias-controlled multiplex PCR. As for the authors' bioinformatics: The number of nucleated cells in each sample was estimated by amplification of reference gene primers within the assay. To quantify the absolute abundance of each unique TCRbeta CDR3 rearrangement, sequence reads were collapsed and filtered. Productive Simpson clonality was computed per sample as the square root of Simpson's diversity index over productive rearrangements. TCRdb's version of the immuneACCESS table is confined to in-frame rearrangements and falls short of the full clone set. An unresolved V gene accounts for under half of the shortfall where checked; the remainder is of unknown origin. The V and J calls and clone size were taken over from that table, and D and trimming were inferred from the DNA. The sample profile shows approximately 270,000 clones; 80% to 90% of them were found once. The ten biggest clones cover under 1.5% of the sample.

Whole blood was collected in K2EDTA tubes by collaborating institutions according to the institutions' own protocols. For TCRbeta analysis, collaborators shipped samples as frozen whole blood, isolated PBMCs, or DNA extracted from either of those sample types. This specimen comes from a study of blood T cell repertoires in COVID-19 (dated by TCRdb to the early 2020s). Background for the entire study: The collaborator samples originated in the United States, Italy and Spain and spanned the acute and convalescent phases of COVID-19. The material from the prospective study consisted of cDNA or gDNA derived from T cells, B-cell-depleted T cells, or PBMCs. Deeply sampled blood TCRbeta repertoires from subjects exposed to, actively infected with, or recovered from COVID-19 were included in the dataset. The repertoires were released in a freely available public database intended as a resource for research on the immune response to SARS-CoV-2. The samples were drawn from the first 160 participants of the ongoing ImmuneRACE study and from 1,254 subjects provided by 6 global collaborators. Nearly every sample came with metadata listing a de-identified subject ID, COVID-19 status, age in years and sex. Where available, HLA class I and class II types were taken from metadata supplied by the sample provider and were not determined by assay-based typing. On the study overall, not on this receptor specifically: How much clinical and demographic metadata was included differed by source and by participant, and the metadata was provided uncurated.

The sequence came from an elderly man with acute or convalescent COVID-19. Sample: peripheral blood.

The sequenced DNA: TGCGCCAGCAGCCTTCAACAGGGGATAAACTATGGCTACACCTTC. Its translation is CASSLQQGINYGYTF. This chain is built from TRBV5-1 and TRBJ1-2, with 7 bases in between that match TRBD1. The germline V gene sets CDR1 to SGHRS and CDR2 to YFSETQ. The germline V and J ends show losses of 4 bases and 2 bases respectively, and no gene match explains 8 bases of the junction. The CDR3 has 15 amino acids, counting the end cysteine and phenylalanine. Just CDR3 DNA is preserved here, 45 bases in frame from base 1.